This record covers a single T cell receptor (beta chain). Its antigen is not yet known. No much larger clone is present one base from it, and per-base qualities are unavailable. CDR1 LGHDT and CDR2 YNNKEL are derived from the germline V gene (reference sequence). The CDR3 covers 16 residues, taking in both the cysteine and the phenylalanine. Just the 48-base CDR3 DNA is kept, in frame starting at base 1. Here V drops 3 bases and J drops 4 bases, and the junction holds 6 bases not matched to any gene. This specimen belongs to a study of blood T cell repertoires in COVID-19 (dated by TCRdb to 2020 to 2022). Turning to the overall study: Samples covering the acute and convalescent phases of COVID-19 were provided by collaborators in the United States, Italy and Spain. The material from the prospective study consisted of cDNA or gDNA derived from T cells, B-cell-depleted T cells, or PBMCs. The repertoires were released in a freely available public database meant as a resource for research on the immune response to SARS-CoV-2. The samples were drawn from two sources: the first 160 participants of the ongoing ImmuneRACE study, and over 950 subjects contributed by 6 global collaborators. The sample metadata nearly always contained a de-identified subject ID, COVID-19 status, age in years and sex. The dataset comprised deeply sampled blood TCRbeta repertoires from subjects exposed to, actively infected with, or recovered from COVID-19. Where available, HLA class I and class II types were taken from metadata supplied by the sample provider and were not determined by assay-based typing.

The immunoSEQ Assay, a bias-controlled multiplex PCR, was used to amplify TCRbeta CDR3 regions from genomic DNA. On the authors' methods: The number of nucleated cells in each sample was estimated from the amplification of reference gene primers within the assay. To quantify the absolute abundance of each unique TCRbeta CDR3 rearrangement, sequence reads were collapsed and filtered. Productive Simpson clonality was computed per sample as the square root of Simpson's diversity index over productive rearrangements. TCRdb holds this immuneACCESS table with in-frame rearrangements only. Some clones are missing; in checked studies, unresolved V genes explain under half, and the rest has no known cause. The V and J calls and clone size are taken from that table; D and trimming were inferred from the DNA. The sample table lists roughly 200,000 clones, roughly 90% of them with a count of one. 2% to 2.5% of the sample rests with the top ten.

The research as a whole found: The amount of clinical and demographic metadata varied by source and participant and was provided uncurated.

Participants in the prospective study were aged roughly 18 to 90 years, lived in about two dozen United States geographic areas, and enrolled through a virtual design. In the prospective study, cohorts were assigned on the basis of participant-reported clinical history obtained from a screening survey and a study questionnaire. ImmuneRACE Cohort 3 recovered participants were defined by two consecutive negative NP/OP PCR tests, healthcare professional clearance, or symptom resolution. In the prospective study, mobile phlebotomists collected whole blood, serum and a nasopharyngeal or oropharyngeal swab from each participant. Prospective study participants could optionally give additional blood draws and questionnaires over an approximately 2-month period. Before DNA extraction, prospective study blood samples were shipped either frozen or at room temperature.

The V and J genes are TRBV3-1 (or the pseudogene TRBV3-2) and TRBJ2-1; TRBD2 agrees with 10 junctional bases. The sample consisted of PBMCs or T cells enriched from blood (not recorded which). The TCR was taken from a woman aged 30 to 39 who had recovered from COVID-19. The nucleotides read TGTGCCAGCAGCCAGGTAGCGGGGGGAACATACAATGAGCAGTTCTTC. Translated, it gives CASSQVAGGTYNEQFF.